These T cell receptor beta chains were read from a single sample in a study of T-cell memory formation after mild COVID-19. TCRdb re-called the 5' RACE reads through MiXCR, storing one row per CDR3 protein. The table shows approximately 65,000 distinct CDR3 sequences, with about a tenth occurring only once. Specimen: PBMCs or a T cell subset sorted from them (not recorded which). These receptors were collected from a man aged 18 to 29 who had mild COVID-19 (a few samples of this study predate the infection). Cell type and time point are not known. Both conserved end residues are part of each CDR3. D genes are given only for firm matches. A row's size may be missing; if present it is once, few, many or a size class.

V,size,J,D,CDR3,DNA
TRBV9,-,TRBJ2-6,-,CASSVRGRAGANVLTF,TGTGCCAGCAGCGTACGCGGCAGGGCTGGGGCCAACGTCCTGACTTTC
TRBV5-1,-,TRBJ2-3,TRBD2,CASSYQAGNTDTQYF,TGCGCCAGCAGCTACCAAGCGGGGAACACAGATACGCAGTATTTT
TRBV3-1,many,TRBJ2-3,-,CASSQDRGAGDTQYF,TGTGCCAGCAGCCAAGATAGGGGGGCTGGAGATACGCAGTATTTT
TRBV7-2,few,TRBJ2-3,-,CASSRDWTDTQYF,TGTGCCAGCAGCCGGGATTGGACAGATACGCAGTATTTT
TRBV7-9,few,TRBJ2-2,-,CASSLRLPTDGELFF,TGTGCCAGCAGCCTACGACTACCGACTGACGGGGAGCTGTTTTTT
TRBV4-1,-,TRBJ2-4,TRBD2,CASSQGLGLAGGNRTLLAKNIQYF,TGCGCCAGCAGCCAGGGGCTGGGACTAGCGGGGGGGAATCGAACGCTTCTAGCCAAAAACATTCAGTACTTC
TRBV2,few,TRBJ2-3,-,CASSPRAGTDTQYF,TGTGCCAGCAGCCCTCGGGCAGGGACAGATACGCAGTATTTT
TRBV5-1,-,TRBJ2-3,-,CASSLIPSTDTQYF,TGCGCCAGCAGCTTGATTCCTAGCACAGATACGCAGTATTTT
TRBV5-6,many,TRBJ2-1,TRBD2,CASKTGTTTYNEQFF,TGTGCCAGTAAAACCGGGACTACTACCTACAATGAGCAGTTCTTC
TRBV20-1,few,TRBJ1-1,-,CSARDQLGFTEAFF,TGCAGTGCTAGAGATCAGTTGGGGTTTACTGAAGCTTTCTTT
TRBV5-1,few,TRBJ2-2,-,CASSLTGSANTGELFF,TGCGCCAGCAGCTTGACCGGATCCGCGAACACCGGGGAGCTGTTTTTT
TRBV12-3/TRBV12-4,many,TRBJ2-5,TRBD1,CASSLWDREAQYF,TGTGCCAGCAGTTTATGGGACAGGGAGGCCCAGTACTTC
TRBV12-3/TRBV12-4,-,TRBJ2-5,-,CASSLFGETQYF,TGTGCCAGCAGTTTATTTGGCGAGACGCAGTACTTC
TRBV10-3,-,TRBJ2-7,-,CAISGAYEQYF,TGTGCCATCAGCGGTGCCTACGAGCAGTACTTC
TRBV14,-,TRBJ2-3,TRBD2,CASSQGALAGGTDTQYF,TGTGCCAGCAGCCAAGGGGCTCTAGCGGGGGGCACAGATACGCAGTATTTT
TRBV7-3,few,TRBJ2-1,TRBD2,CASSLRLAGGQQFF,TGTGCCAGCAGCTTAAGACTAGCGGGGGGCCAGCAGTTCTTC
TRBV6-2/TRBV6-3,few,TRBJ1-2,-,CATDSSTTYGYTF,TGTGCCACCGACAGTTCCACGACCTATGGCTACACCTTC
TRBV9,-,TRBJ1-5,TRBD1,CASSAGQNQPQHF,TGTGCCAGCAGCGCGGGACAGAATCAGCCCCAGCATTTT
TRBV7-2,many,TRBJ2-1,-,CASSLGGYSDEQFF,TGTGCCAGCAGCTTAGGAGGCTATTCGGATGAGCAGTTCTTC
TRBV27,many,TRBJ2-3,TRBD2,CASGLAGSDTQYF,TGTGCCAGCGGACTAGCGGGGAGTGATACGCAGTATTTT
TRBV5-1,many,TRBJ1-2,-,CASGGDRTNYGYTF,TGCGCCAGCGGGGGGGACCGAACGAACTATGGCTACACCTTC
TRBV5-1,many,TRBJ2-1,-,CASSLASGHYNEQFF,TGCGCCAGCAGCTTGGCGTCAGGGCATTACAATGAGCAGTTCTTC
TRBV9,many,TRBJ1-1,-,CASSVQGTNTEAFF,TGTGCCAGCAGCGTGCAGGGTACGAACACTGAAGCTTTCTTT
TRBV20-1,-,TRBJ2-2,TRBD2,CSAPRGGSGGELFF,TGCAGTGCCCCCCGGGGGGGCTCGGGCGGGGAGCTGTTTTTT
TRBV7-9,many,TRBJ2-3,-,CASELDTQYF,TGTGCCAGTGAATTAGATACGCAGTATTTT
TRBV4-2,few,TRBJ1-6,-,CASSQEFGNSPLHF,TGTGCCAGCAGCCAAGAATTTGGGAATTCACCCCTCCACTTT
TRBV5-1,many,TRBJ2-1,-,CASSLEVGDEQFF,TGCGCCAGCAGCCTGGAGGTGGGCGATGAGCAGTTCTTC
TRBV5-6,-,TRBJ1-4,-,CASSLWAAEKLFF,TGTGCCAGCAGCTTGTGGGCGGCTGAAAAACTGTTTTTT
TRBV7-6,many,TRBJ2-3,-,CASSNIRGLEADTQYF,TGTGCCAGCAGCAACATCAGGGGCTTGGAGGCAGATACGCAGTATTTT
TRBV27,-,TRBJ1-2,-,CASSSGRNYGYTF,TGTGCCAGCAGTTCGGGACGGAACTATGGCTACACCTTC
TRBV5-5,-,TRBJ2-3,TRBD1,CASSRGQATDTQYF,TGTGCCAGCAGCCGGGGACAGGCAACAGATACGCAGTATTTT
TRBV5-1,-,TRBJ2-2,TRBD1,CASSLAGTDYTGELFF,TGCGCCAGCAGCTTGGCCGGGACAGACTACACCGGGGAGCTGTTTTTT
TRBV7-2,-,TRBJ2-7,TRBD1,CASSFGTGLWEQYF,TGTGCCAGCAGCTTCGGGACAGGGTTGTGGGAGCAGTACTTC